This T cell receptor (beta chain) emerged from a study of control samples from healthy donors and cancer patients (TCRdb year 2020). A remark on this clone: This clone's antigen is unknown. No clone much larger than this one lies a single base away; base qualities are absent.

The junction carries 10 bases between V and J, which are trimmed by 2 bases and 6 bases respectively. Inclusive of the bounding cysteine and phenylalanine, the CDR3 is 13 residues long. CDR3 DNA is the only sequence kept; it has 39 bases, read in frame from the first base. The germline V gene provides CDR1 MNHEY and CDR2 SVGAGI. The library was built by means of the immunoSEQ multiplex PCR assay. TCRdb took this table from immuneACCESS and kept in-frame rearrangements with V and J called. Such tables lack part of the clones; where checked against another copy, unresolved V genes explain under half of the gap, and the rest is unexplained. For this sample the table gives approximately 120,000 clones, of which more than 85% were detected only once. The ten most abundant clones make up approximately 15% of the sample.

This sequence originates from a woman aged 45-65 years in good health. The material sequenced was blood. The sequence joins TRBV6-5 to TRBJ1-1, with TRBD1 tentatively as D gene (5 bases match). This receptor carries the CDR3 CASSYKGIAEAFF. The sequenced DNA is TGTGCCAGCAGTTACAAGGGGATCGCTGAAGCTTTCTTT.